This entry features one T cell receptor beta chain sequence. This sample is part of a study of shared T cell receptors in the human thymus. Profiling relied on immunoSEQ multiplex PCR, and the TCRdb table lists in-frame clones only, not all of them. Of some 660,000 clones in the sample, approximately 87% were seen once. This sample also belongs to another study, concerning human thymus T cells. That source notes: Corrective cardiac surgery supplied the resected thymus tissue. Biased V and J segment usage appeared in thymus and peripheral blood. Reports from related research described highly overlapping thymic repertoires among unrelated individuals.

The sequence derives from a boy younger than two with a congenital heart defect. Specimen: thymocytes.

The CDR3 DNA reads as TGTGCCAGCAGCGTAGCCCTTGGCTCGACCGGGGAGCTGTTTTTT. It translates to CASSVALGSTGELFF. The chain employs TRBV9 and TRBJ2-2; unclear D gene. V gave up 0 bases and J gave up 5 bases, with 11 bases separating them. The germline V gene encodes CDR1 SGDLS and CDR2 YYNGEE. This CDR3 comprises 15 residues.